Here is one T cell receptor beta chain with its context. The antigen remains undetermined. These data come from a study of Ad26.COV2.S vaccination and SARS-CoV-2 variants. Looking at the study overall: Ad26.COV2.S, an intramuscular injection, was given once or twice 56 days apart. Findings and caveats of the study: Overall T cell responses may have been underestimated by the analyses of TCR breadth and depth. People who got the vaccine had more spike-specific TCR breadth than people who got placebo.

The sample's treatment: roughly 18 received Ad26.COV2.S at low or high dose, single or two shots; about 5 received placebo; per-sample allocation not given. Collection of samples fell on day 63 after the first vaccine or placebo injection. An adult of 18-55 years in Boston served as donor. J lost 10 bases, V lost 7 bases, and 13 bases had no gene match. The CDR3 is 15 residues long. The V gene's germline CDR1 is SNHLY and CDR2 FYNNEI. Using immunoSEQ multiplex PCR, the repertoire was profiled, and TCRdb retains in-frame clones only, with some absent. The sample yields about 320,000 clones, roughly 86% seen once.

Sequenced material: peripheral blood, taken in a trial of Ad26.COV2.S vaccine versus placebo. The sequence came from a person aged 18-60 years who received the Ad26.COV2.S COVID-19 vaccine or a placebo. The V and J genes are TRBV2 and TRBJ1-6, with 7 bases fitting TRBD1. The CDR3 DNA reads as TGTGCCAGCACTCCCAGGGAGGCAGGGGGATCACCCCTCCACTTT. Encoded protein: CASTPREAGGSPLHF.